The TCR beta chain under discussion was sequenced for a study of T cell changes during pregnancy in multiple sclerosis. This table comes from immunoSEQ multiplex PCR, and its TCRdb copy is limited to in-frame clones, with some not included. Of 35,000 to 55,000 clones listed, roughly 90% were seen once; the top ten hold roughly 0.5%. The CDR3 consists of 14 residues. Looked up from germline, CDR1 is SNHLY and CDR2 is FYNNEI. V gave up 7 bases and J gave up 1 base, with 13 bases separating them. Sequenced material: CD4+ T cells from peripheral blood mononuclear cells, taken in the third trimester of pregnancy. The chain employs TRBV2 and TRBJ1-1; possibly TRBD1 for D (6 bases). The receptor's source is a female donor with multiple sclerosis, enrolled in a pregnancy study. CDR3 protein: CASTHRASNTEAFF. CDR3 coding DNA: TGTGCCAGCACTCACAGGGCGTCGAACACTGAAGCTTTCTTT.